The clone carrying this TCR beta chain was recorded at least ten times. What it binds is unknown. The data stem from a study of T cells in Graves' hyperthyroidism and ophthalmopathy. The wider study: Initial diagnosis, before any treatment, was when peripheral blood was collected. General study points: Ophthalmopathy cases were set apart from stable hyperthyroidism by a 13 V-J model.

Patients with ophthalmopathy all had a Clinical Activity Score of at least 3, a NOSPECS grade of at least 4 and duration under 3 months. Clinical symptoms, serum thyroxine and TRAb, thyroid ultrasound and orbital computed tomography together formed the diagnostic basis. The V segment lost 5 bases and the J segment 3 bases; nucleotides outside the gene matches: 10. CDR1 is SGHRS, CDR2 YFSETQ, per germline. This CDR3 contains 16 residues. TCR beta CDR3 sequences were amplified from RNA transcripts. When the TCR CDR3 underwent first-round RT-PCR, the HTBI primer set was used. TCRdb recomputed calls from the multiplex PCR reads with MiXCR, one row per CDR3 protein. The data show 640,000 or so distinct CDR3 sequences, roughly 15% seen once.

The V and J genes are TRBV5-1 and TRBJ2-2; 7 positions match TRBD1. This TCR derives from a woman aged 40-49 years with Graves' ophthalmopathy. Sequencing was done on a sample of blood. The CDR3 is CASSFFYRGDTGELFF. DNA for the CDR3: TGCGCCAGCAGTTTCTTTTACAGGGGAGACACCGGGGAGCTGTTTTTT.